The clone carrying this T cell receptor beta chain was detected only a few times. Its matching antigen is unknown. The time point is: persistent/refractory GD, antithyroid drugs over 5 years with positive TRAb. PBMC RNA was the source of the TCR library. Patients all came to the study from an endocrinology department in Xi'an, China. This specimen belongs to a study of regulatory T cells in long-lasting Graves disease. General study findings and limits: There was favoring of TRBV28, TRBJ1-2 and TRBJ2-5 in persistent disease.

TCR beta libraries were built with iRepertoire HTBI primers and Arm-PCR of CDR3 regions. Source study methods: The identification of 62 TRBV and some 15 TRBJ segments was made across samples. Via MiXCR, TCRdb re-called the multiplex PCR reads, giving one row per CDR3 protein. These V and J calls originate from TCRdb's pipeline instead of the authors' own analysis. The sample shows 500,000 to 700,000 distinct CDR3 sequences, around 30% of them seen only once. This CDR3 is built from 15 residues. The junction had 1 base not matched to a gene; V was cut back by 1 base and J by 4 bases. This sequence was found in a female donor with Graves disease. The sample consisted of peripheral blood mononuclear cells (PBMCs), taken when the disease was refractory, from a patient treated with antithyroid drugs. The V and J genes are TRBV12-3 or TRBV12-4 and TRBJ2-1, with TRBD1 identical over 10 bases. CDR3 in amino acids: CASSLGTGGYNEQFF. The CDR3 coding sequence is TGTGCCAGCAGTTTAGGGACAGGGGGATACAATGAGCAGTTCTTC.